Shown below are 29 T cell receptor beta chains from a single sample sequenced in a study of monozygotic twins with inflammatory bowel disease. TCRdb processed the 5' RACE reads again and assigns one entry to each CDR3 protein, with no DNA. This table lists fewer than 150,000 distinct CDR3 sequences. Sequences were obtained from blood. The receptors were sampled from a human donor with ulcerative colitis or Crohn's disease, or a healthy co-twin of an affected twin (not recorded which).

The chain links TRBV5-1 to TRBJ2-1; as DNA is missing, the TRBD1 call by TCRdb cannot be tested. CDR1 is SGHRS and CDR2 is YFSETQ in the germline V gene. This CDR3 is 13 amino acids long. The CDR3 spells CASTIGTGGVQFF.

This rearrangement joins TRBV15 to TRBJ2-7; TCRdb indicates TRBD1, and absent DNA this call remains unverified. The CDR3 loop spans 13 amino acids. CDR1 and CDR2 from the germline V gene are LNHNV and YYDKDF (reference sequence). This CDR3 is CATSRDRGGEQYF.

The CDR3 sequence is CASSQIGTDSTDTQYF. V and J are TRBV4-1 and TRBJ2-3; TCRdb calls TRBD1, which cannot be checked without DNA. Germline CDR1 MGHRA, CDR2 YSYEKL. The CDR3 loop spans 16 amino acids.

The CDR3 sequence: CASSLLVPTGGQETQYF. This chain links TRBV27 with TRBJ2-5; the D gene TCRdb calls, TRBD1, cannot be checked with no DNA. Germline values: CDR1 MNHEY, CDR2 SMNVEV (reference sequence). CDR3 length: 17 amino acids.

V and J are TRBV7-6 and TRBJ2-2; the D call of TRBD1 rests on TCRdb alone, since no DNA is present to check it. Germline values: CDR1 SGHVS, CDR2 FNYEAQ. The CDR3 spans 15 residues. CDR3 loop: CASSLEDYRGTSLFF.

The CDR3 sequence: CASSLISTYNEQFF. The rearrangement uses TRBV7-2 and TRBJ2-1. The germline gives CDR1 SGHTA, CDR2 FQGNSA. The CDR3 is 14 residues long.

This chain uses TRBV28 with TRBJ2-6; absent DNA, TCRdb's TRBD1 call cannot be checked. This CDR3 comprises 18 residues. The germline gives CDR1 MDHEN, CDR2 SYDVKM. The CDR3: CASSITGTGPSGANVLTF. The full variable domain, with the rest looked up from reference TRBV28 and TRBJ2-6, is DVKVTQSSRYLVKRTGEKVFLECVQDMDHENMFWYRQDPGLGLRLIYFSYDVKMKEKGDIPEGYSVSREKKERFSLILESASTNQTSMYLCASSITGTGPSGANVLTFGAGSRLTVL.

This chain joins TRBV7-2 and TRBJ2-3; without DNA, the TCRdb call of TRBD2 cannot be checked. Germline V lookup: CDR1 SGHTA, CDR2 FQGNSA. The CDR3 runs 16 residues. CDR3 protein: CASSPEIAGGPDTQYF.

V is TRBV4-2 and J is TRBJ1-5; TCRdb picks TRBD1, but there is no DNA to check that call. The CDR3 loop spans 15 amino acids. Germline V gene data show CDR1 as LGHNA and CDR2 as YNFKEQ. CDR3 protein: CASSQVQRLNQPQHF.

The CDR3 sequence is CSASSRNQYYEQYF. This chain uses TRBV20-1 with TRBJ2-7. Per the germline V gene, CDR1 is DFQATT and CDR2 is SNEGSKA (reference sequence). The CDR3 extends over 14 amino acids.

The rearrangement uses TRBV5-1 and TRBJ2-2; no DNA is available, so the TRBD2 call from TCRdb remains unchecked. The CDR3 spans 17 residues. Germline V gives CDR1 SGHRS, CDR2 YFSETQ. CDR3 loop: CASSLGRGGLNTGELFF.

This sequence joins TRBV5-1 and TRBJ1-5; TCRdb gives TRBD1 as the D gene, but with no DNA this cannot be confirmed. Germline V gives CDR1 SGHRS, CDR2 YFSETQ. There are 13 residues in the CDR3. The CDR3 loop reads CASATGDNQPQHF.

V is TRBV27 and J is TRBJ1-4; TCRdb gives TRBD1 as the D gene, but with no DNA this cannot be confirmed. Germline-derived CDR1 and CDR2 are MNHEY and SMNVEV (reference sequence). This CDR3 is built from 15 residues. CDR3 sequence: CASSLTRGPNEKLFF. Full variable domain (missing parts from reference TRBV27 and TRBJ1-4): EAQVTQNPRYLITVTGKKLTVTCSQNMNHEYMSWYRQDPGLGLRQIYYSMNVEVTDKGDVPEGYKVSRKEKRNFPLILESPSPNQTSLYFCASSLTRGPNEKLFFGSGTQLSVL.

CDR3 in amino acids: CASRLTRQGVYSNQPQHF. V gene TRBV7-7 combines with J gene TRBJ1-5; TCRdb designates TRBD1, a call that cannot be tested without DNA. The CDR3 extends over 18 amino acids. The germline V gene encodes CDR1 SSHAT and CDR2 FNYEAQ (reference sequence).

The chain is built from TRBV29-1 and TRBJ2-1; TCRdb picks TRBD1, but there is no DNA to check that call. Germline assignment: CDR1 SQVTM and CDR2 ANQGSEA. This CDR3 is built from 14 residues. The CDR3 reads CSVVAGGAFHEQFF.

The J gene is TRBJ2-7, the V gene TRBV29-1. The CDR3 is made up of 11 amino acids. Germline loops: CDR1 SQVTM, CDR2 ANQGSEA. The CDR3 region is CSAGRAYEQYF.

The V gene is TRBV7-2, the J gene TRBJ1-2. CDR1 is SGHTA and CDR2 is FQGNSA in the germline V gene. This CDR3 is 14 amino acids long. CDR3 protein: CASSSGQYNYGYTF.

V and J are TRBV30 and TRBJ2-7; the TRBD1 assignment by TCRdb is unverifiable without DNA. Germline V lookup: CDR1 GTSNPN, CDR2 SVGIG (reference sequence). This CDR3 has 16 amino acids. CDR3: CAWSGLWTGIRYEQYF. Together with reference TRBV30 and TRBJ2-7, the CDR3 gives the full variable domain: SQTIHQWPATLVQPVGSPLSLECTVEGTSNPNLYWYRQAAGRGLQLLFYSVGIGQISSEVPQNLSASRPQDRQFILSSKKLLLSDSGFYLCAWSGLWTGIRYEQYFGPGTRLTVT.

The rearrangement joins TRBV7-3 to TRBJ1-1; the TCRdb call, TRBD1, lacks DNA for checking. Germline lookup yields CDR1 SGHTA and CDR2 FQGTGA. This CDR3 has 14 amino acids. The CDR3 loop is CASSPQGGSLRAFF.

This chain uses TRBV5-1 with TRBJ2-3; TCRdb indicates TRBD2, and absent DNA this call remains unverified. Germline-derived CDR1 and CDR2 are SGHRS and YFSETQ. This CDR3 spans 16 amino acids. This CDR3 is CASSLATSGGTDTQYF. The full variable domain, completed using reference TRBV5-1 and TRBJ2-3, is KAGVTQTPRYLIKTRGQQVTLSCSPISGHRSVSWYQQTPGQGLQFLFEYFSETQRNKGNFPGRFSGRQFSNSRSEMNVSTLELGDSALYLCASSLATSGGTDTQYFGPGTRLTVL.

The chain couples TRBV5-1 to TRBJ1-2; TCRdb calls TRBD1, which cannot be checked without DNA. Germline V gene data show CDR1 as SGHRS and CDR2 as YFSETQ. The CDR3 length is 13 residues. CDR3 protein: CASRIGQGGGYTF.

V is TRBV10-3 and J is TRBJ1-4. Germline V gene sequence: CDR1 ENHRY, CDR2 SYGVKD. CDR3 length: 14 amino acids. The CDR3 sequence is CAISESYANEKLFF.

The chain links TRBV20-1 to TRBJ1-1; TCRdb proposes TRBD1, but this gene call is untestable without DNA. The length of the CDR3 is 15 residues. CDR1 is DFQATT, CDR2 SNEGSKA, per germline (reference sequence). The chain's CDR3 is CSASRGHFSETEAFF.

V and J are TRBV6-2 or TRBV6-3 and TRBJ2-1; TCRdb selects TRBD1, and the lack of DNA leaves this call unchecked. Germline lookup yields CDR1 MNHEY and CDR2 SVGEGT. The CDR3 covers 16 residues. CDR3 sequence: CASSALEGYRGNEQFF.

The rearrangement joins TRBV20-1 to TRBJ2-5; TCRdb's D gene call, TRBD1, goes unchecked for lack of DNA. The CDR3 loop spans 13 amino acids. Germline assignment: CDR1 DFQATT and CDR2 SNEGSKA (reference sequence). The CDR3: CSALGTSWGTQYF.

This chain uses TRBV6-5 with TRBJ2-4; TCRdb picks TRBD1, but there is no DNA to check that call. In germline, CDR1 is MNHEY, CDR2 SVGAGI. This CDR3 is 15 amino acids long. The CDR3 sequence is CASSYPRTGVNIQYF.

This chain joins TRBV11-3 and TRBJ2-2; TCRdb's D gene call, TRBD2, goes unchecked for lack of DNA. The CDR3 is made up of 16 amino acids. The germline CDR1 and CDR2 sequences are SGHNT and YENEEA. The CDR3 protein is CASSPLADANTGELFF.

The chain recombines TRBV12-3 or TRBV12-4 with TRBJ2-7; TCRdb reports TRBD1, a call that lacks DNA to check it against. The length of the CDR3 is 15 residues. The CDR3 spells CASSLLGQGAYEQYF.

This chain joins TRBV11-2 and TRBJ1-4; TCRdb proposes TRBD1, but this gene call is untestable without DNA. Germline CDR1 SGHAT, CDR2 FQNNGV. CDR3 length: 19 amino acids. The CDR3 sequence: CASSLHLDRAIEGNEKLFF.